These 25 T cell receptor beta chains originate from one sample sequenced in a study of T cell responses to AZD1222 COVID-19 vaccine. Using immunoSEQ multiplex PCR, the repertoire was profiled, and TCRdb retains in-frame clones only, with some absent. The table shows 95,000 to 150,000 clones, with over 80% occurring only once. The sequenced sample was peripheral blood, obtained on day 0 of AZD1222 vaccination. These receptors came from an adult in good health.

The chain has TRBV7-2 and TRBJ2-7; possibly TRBD2 for D (6 bases). The CDR3 contains 15 residues. CDR1 is SGHTA, CDR2 FQGNSA, per germline. The V gene lost 0 bases and the J gene lost 4 bases, with 13 bases spanning the gap. The CDR3 reads CASSLATAGLYEQYF. The CDR3 DNA sequence: TGTGCCAGCAGCTTAGCGACTGCGGGACTTTACGAGCAGTACTTC.

This chain connects TRBV27 to TRBJ2-4; the D gene could be TRBD1 or TRBD2 (5 bases each). The CDR3 covers 14 residues. The V end lost 4 bases, the J end lost 5 bases, and 12 bases lay between the germline ends. From germline, CDR1 is MNHEY and CDR2 SMNVEV (reference sequence). The CDR3 coding sequence is TGTGCCAGCAGTTGGGTCCGGGGCGAAAACATTCAGTACTTC. Its translation is CASSWVRGENIQYF.

The chain employs TRBV4-1 and TRBJ1-4, with D possibly matching TRBD1 (6 bases). CDR3 length: 13 amino acids. V lost 5 bases, J lost 5 bases, and 9 bases lay in between. From germline, CDR1 is MGHRA and CDR2 YSYEKL. CDR3 loop: CASSYQGNEKLFF. The CDR3 nucleotides are TGCGCCAGCAGCTACCAGGGGAATGAAAAACTGTTTTTT.

In its sample, this clone was seen a few times. The V call is TRBV29-1, the J call TRBJ1-5; D is ambiguous. The CDR3 extends over 14 amino acids. Between the trimmed V and J ends, which lost 5 bases and 2 bases, there was a span of 13 bases. The germline V gene encodes CDR1 SQVTM and CDR2 ANQGSEA. The CDR3 region has the DNA TGCAGCGTTTTGGTAGATAACGGCAATCAGCCCCAGCATTTT. Its translation: CSVLVDNGNQPQHF.

The chain links TRBV2 to TRBJ2-2, with D perhaps matching TRBD1 or TRBD2 (6 bases each). Between the trimmed V and J ends, which lost 3 bases and 7 bases, there was a span of 15 bases. The CDR3 is 15 amino acids. Germline CDR1 is SNHLY and CDR2 is FYNNEI. The CDR3, as DNA: TGTGCCAGCAGTGAGGAGGGGGTGACATTCGGGGAGCTGTTTTTT. Protein sequence: CASSEEGVTFGELFF. Combining the CDR3 with reference TRBV2 and TRBJ2-2 gives the whole variable domain EPEVTQTPSHQVTQMGQEVILRCVPISNHLYFYWYRQILGQKVEFLVSFYNNEISEKSEIFDDQFSVERPDGSNFTLKIRSTKLEDSAMYFCASSEEGVTFGELFFGEGSRLTVL.

This sequence joins TRBV4-1 and TRBJ2-4; D is possibly TRBD2 (5 bases). Trimming took 1 base from V and 0 from J, leaving 10 bases between them. Germline V gene data show CDR1 as MGHRA and CDR2 as YSYEKL. The CDR3 loop spans 16 amino acids. DNA for the CDR3: TGCGCCAGCAGCCAAGGGGAGCGCGTAGCCAAAAACATTCAGTACTTC. Residues: CASSQGERVAKNIQYF.

The chain joins TRBV6-5 to TRBJ2-5; no firm D call. The CDR3 contains 13 residues. Trimming took off 5 bases at V and 2 bases at J, with 9 bases between the two ends. CDR1 is MNHEY and CDR2 is SVGAGI in the germline V gene. The CDR3 region has the DNA TGTGCCAGCAGTCGCGAAGCTCAAGAGACCCAGTACTTC. Translated: CASSREAQETQYF.

The chain is built from TRBV2 and TRBJ1-2, with TRBD1 matching 10 bases. V shed 6 bases, J shed 7 bases, and the junction held 5 bases outside the gene matches. From germline, CDR1 is SNHLY and CDR2 FYNNEI. The CDR3 has 13 residues. CDR3 DNA: TGTGCCAGCAGGGGACAGGGGCTCGGTGGCTACACCTTC. It codes for CASRGQGLGGYTF.

The gene calls are TRBV10-3 and TRBJ1-1; the match to TRBD1 covers 9 bases. CDR3 length equals 15 residues. Germline V gene sequence: CDR1 ENHRY, CDR2 SYGVKD. J lost 0 bases, V lost 3 bases, and 2 bases had no gene match. CDR3: CAISENRGLNTEAFF. The DNA of the CDR3 is TGTGCCATCAGTGAAAACAGGGGGCTGAACACTGAAGCTTTCTTT.

The rearrangement joins TRBV6-2 or TRBV6-3 to TRBJ1-5; 12 nucleotides line up with TRBD1. Trimming took 4 bases from V and 4 from J; bases not matched to a gene: 11. The germline V gene encodes CDR1 MNHEY and CDR2 SVGEGT. The CDR3 has 18 residues. DNA for the CDR3: TGTGCCAGCAGTTTCATACGGGACAGGGGGCTGAGGAATCAGCCCCAGCATTTT. Protein product: CASSFIRDRGLRNQPQHF.

The rearrangement links TRBV7-9 to TRBJ1-2, with a tentative D call TRBD1 (5 bases). CDR1 and CDR2 (germline): SEHNR, FQNEAQ (reference sequence). The CDR3 is 17 amino acids. Trimming took 6 bases from V and 0 from J, leaving 20 bases between them. CDR3 protein: CASRGVGFSEANYGYTF. CDR3 nucleotides: TGTGCCAGCAGAGGGGTGGGCTTTTCCGAAGCTAACTATGGCTACACCTTC.

The CDR3 loop is CASSLDSQGYLYNEQFF. The CDR3, as DNA: TGCGCCAGCAGCTTGGACAGTCAAGGATACCTATACAATGAGCAGTTCTTC. This chain joins TRBV5-1 and TRBJ2-1; unclear D gene. Germline CDR1 is SGHRS and CDR2 is YFSETQ. This CDR3 is built from 17 residues. Trimming took off 0 bases at V and 4 bases at J, with 17 bases between the two ends.

The rearrangement links TRBV5-1 to TRBJ2-5; D may be TRBD1 (5 bases). Germline V gives CDR1 SGHRS, CDR2 YFSETQ. V was pared by 2 bases and J by 1 base, with 6 bases between. The CDR3 spans 13 residues. CDR3 residues: CASSLRGQETQYF. CDR3 DNA: TGCGCCAGCAGCTTAAGGGGCCAAGAGACCCAGTACTTC.

This chain connects TRBV4-1 to TRBJ2-1; no clear D. V was trimmed by 0 bases and J by 14 bases, leaving 14 bases between them. The CDR3 runs to 13 residues. Germline lookup yields CDR1 MGHRA and CDR2 YSYEKL. As DNA, the CDR3 is TGCGCCAGCAGCCAAGAATTGGCGCAAGTCGAGTTCTTC. Translated: CASSQELAQVEFF.

The chain employs TRBV5-6 and TRBJ1-2; D is undetermined. The CDR3 runs to 13 residues. Deletions cut 0 bases from V and 11 bases from J, with 14 bases between. Looked up from germline, CDR1 is SGHDT and CDR2 is YYEEEE. The CDR3 loop reads CASSLEVGKLYTF. Here the CDR3 DNA reads TGTGCCAGCAGCTTGGAAGTAGGGAAGCTTTACACCTTC.

This chain connects TRBV7-2 to TRBJ1-2; D might be TRBD1 (5 bases). Trimming pared 4 bases from V and 4 bases from J, leaving 16 bases between. This CDR3 has 15 residues. Per germline, CDR1 SGHTA and CDR2 FQGNSA. The CDR3 is CASSSAAGKGYGYTF. The CDR3 bases are TGTGCCAGCAGCTCGGCGGCAGGGAAAGGCTATGGCTACACCTTC. The entire variable domain, with the rest obtained from reference TRBV7-2 and TRBJ1-2, is as follows: GAGVSQSPSNKVTEKGKDVELRCDPISGHTALYWYRQSLGQGLEFLIYFQGNSAPDKSGLPSDRFSAERTGGSVSTLTIQRTQQEDSAVYLCASSSAAGKGYGYTFGSGTRLTVV.

This clone showed up just once. The chain carries TRBV10-3 and TRBJ2-1, with D possibly being TRBD1 (5 bases). V gave up 2 bases and J gave up 7 bases, with 12 bases separating them. The CDR3 runs 14 residues. From germline, CDR1 is ENHRY and CDR2 SYGVKD. This chain's CDR3 is CAISEAGKLNEQFF. CDR3 DNA: TGTGCCATCAGTGAGGCAGGGAAGTTAAATGAGCAGTTCTTC.

V and J are TRBV19 and TRBJ1-2, with no clear D. Germline CDR1 and CDR2: LNHDA and SQIVND (reference sequence). This CDR3 comprises 14 residues. V was trimmed by 3 bases and J by 2 bases, leaving 10 bases between them. The CDR3 sequence: CASSIARENYGYTF. For the CDR3, the DNA is TGTGCCAGTAGTATTGCCAGAGAGAACTATGGCTACACCTTC.

This chain's CDR3 is CSVGPDTNYGYTF. CDR3 nucleotides: TGCAGCGTGGGACCGGACACTAACTATGGCTACACCTTC. The chain combines TRBV29-1 with TRBJ1-2; D is possibly TRBD1 (5 bases). This CDR3 is built from 13 residues. The germline V and J ends were trimmed by 6 bases and 0 bases, with 11 bases remaining between them. CDR1 is SQVTM, CDR2 ANQGSEA, per germline. Full variable domain (rest looked up from reference TRBV29-1 and TRBJ1-2): SAVISQKPSRDICQRGTSLTIQCQVDSQVTMMFWYRQQPGQSLTLIATANQGSEATYESGFVIDKFPISRPNLTFSTLTVSNMSPEDSSIYLCSVGPDTNYGYTFGSGTRLTVV.

The J gene is TRBJ1-1, the V gene TRBV4-1, with D maybe TRBD1 (5 bases). The CDR3 is made up of 15 amino acids. Germline V lookup: CDR1 MGHRA, CDR2 YSYEKL. Deletions cut 4 bases from V and 2 bases from J, with 14 bases between. CDR3 amino acids: CASSPHSGVNTEAFF. The CDR3 nucleotides read TGCGCCAGCAGCCCCCACTCGGGGGTAAACACTGAAGCTTTCTTT.

V gene TRBV2 combines with J gene TRBJ1-6; D call uncertain. Germline CDR1 SNHLY, CDR2 FYNNEI. This CDR3 spans 14 amino acids. V was pared by 6 bases and J by 7 bases, with 13 bases between. The CDR3 is CASRPDGQNSPLHF. In DNA form, the CDR3 reads TGTGCCAGCAGACCGGACGGGCAGAATTCACCCCTCCACTTT.

The chain carries TRBV6-4 and TRBJ2-2; D may be TRBD2 (5 bases). The V gene's germline CDR1 is MRHNA and CDR2 SNTAGT. V was shortened by 6 bases and J by 4 bases, with 15 bases between the two germline ends. The length of the CDR3 is 15 residues. CDR3 DNA: TGTGCCAGCAGGCAAGTCCGGGCGGGCACCGGGGAGCTGTTTTTT. This translates into CASRQVRAGTGELFF.

The J gene is TRBJ1-5, the V gene TRBV3-1 (or the pseudogene TRBV3-2); D uncertain. The ends were cut back, 3 bases at V and 5 bases at J, with 14 bases in the middle. Looked up from germline, CDR1 is LGHDT and CDR2 is YNNKEL (reference sequence). The CDR3 has 15 amino acids. The CDR3 region is CASSQSGKNYQPQHF. CDR3 nucleotide sequence: TGTGCCAGCAGCCAGTCGGGGAAGAATTATCAGCCCCAGCATTTT.

V usage is TRBV12-3 or TRBV12-4 and J usage is TRBJ1-1; 8 bases fit TRBD1. The CDR3 is 13 residues long. Trimming cost V 7 bases and J 6 bases; bases outside gene matches: 7. The CDR3 region has the DNA TGTGCCAGCAATACAGGGGGGTTCGCTGAAGCTTTCTTT. Protein product: CASNTGGFAEAFF.

J is TRBJ1-4 and V is TRBV7-6; D remains unclear. The CDR3 has 15 amino acids. CDR1 is SGHVS and CDR2 is FNYEAQ in the germline V gene. V was trimmed by 5 bases and J by 3 bases, leaving 13 bases between them. Written as DNA, the CDR3 is TGTGCCAGCAGCAAGACACGTGCGGCTAATGAAAAACTGTTTTTT. Protein product: CASSKTRAANEKLFF.